This T cell receptor (beta chain) was recovered during a study of T cells in narcolepsy. This clone was counted between two and nine times. The antigen is not known. Whole-study findings and limits: Autoreactive HCRT-specific and TRIB2-specific clonotypes were marked in same-patient CSF-versus-blood CD4+ comparisons.

Using immunoSEQ multiplex PCR, the repertoire was profiled, and TCRdb retains in-frame clones only, with some absent. The sample carries 26,000 or so clones, approximately 80% recorded once. The CDR3 spans 15 residues. CDR1 and CDR2 from the germline V gene are SGHRS and YFSETQ. J lost 7 bases, V lost 7 bases, and 10 bases had no gene match. The clonotype originates from a human donor with narcolepsy. The rearrangement joins TRBV5-1 to TRBJ2-1; 11 bases agree with TRBD1. Sequenced input: CD45RA- memory CD4+ T cells from PBMCs. The CDR3 coding sequence is TGCGCCAGCGCCCCATGGGACAGGGGGAGGAATGAGCAGTTCTTC. This encodes CASAPWDRGRNEQFF.